What follows describes a single TCR beta chain. Treatment of any kind had been given to no patient before thyroid surgery. This entry comes from a study of metastatic and nonmetastatic thyroid tumors. Across the whole study: Both malignant and benign thyroid patients supplied peripheral blood and tumor or nodule tissue samples, across which the repertoires of these patients were then compared.

V was shortened by 1 base and J by 0 bases, with 16 bases between the two germline ends. CDR1 SGDLS and CDR2 YYNGEE come from the germline V gene. The CDR3 totals 17 residues. Authors' data handling: The distant-metastasis classifier for papillary thyroid cancer was built from CDR3 differences across clinicopathological groups. TCRdb re-called the PCR reads through MiXCR. None of the V and J calls come from the authors' own analysis; TCRdb made them. This table holds 40,000 or so clones, roughly half found once. Sequences were obtained from tumor tissue. The chain carries TRBV9 and TRBJ2-5; the D gene is possibly TRBD1 (6 bases). This sequence originates from a male donor with papillary thyroid cancer or a benign thyroid nodule (not recorded which). Some clones in this sample may be carry-over from other donors' samples. The CDR3 DNA follows: TGTGCCAGCAGCGTAAACCCGGGACACCAGTACCAAGAGACCCAGTACTTC. Translation: CASSVNPGHQYQETQYF.